This T cell receptor (beta chain) was sequenced for a study of shared clonotypes between healthy human individuals. Overall study findings and caveats: Generation probabilities of non-shared clonotypes were lower (relative to those shared by all four donors).

On this clone: Its antigen is unknown.

Trimming took 3 bases from V and 2 from J; bases not matched to a gene: 10. This CDR3 spans 17 amino acids. Germline V gene lookup returns CDR1 SGHRS and CDR2 YFSETQ. CD8 cells regarded as naive lacked CD45RO, were positively chosen for CCR7, and omitted terminally differentiated effector memory CD45RA+ cells. TCRdb keeps only in-frame clones here, not all; method: immunoSEQ multiplex PCR. Counted here are hundreds of thousands of clones, around 96% occurring once; the ten biggest clones make up about 0.25%. The chain has TRBV5-1 and TRBJ2-1, with 8 bases that match TRBD2. This sequence originates from a young man in good health. Material for sequencing was naive CD8+ T cells sorted from blood. The CDR3 nucleotides are TGCGCCAGCAGCTCGGGATGGTGGCGGGAGGCCTACAATGAGCAGTTCTTC. The encoded protein is CASSSGWWREAYNEQFF.